This T cell receptor beta chain was obtained from a study of blood T cells in healthy people across ages. The V gene's germline CDR1 is MNHEY and CDR2 SMNVEV (reference sequence). V was clipped by 5 bases and J by 6 bases, with 11 bases between them. This CDR3 region has 13 residues. The second PCR ran about 6 to 12 cycles with a sample-barcoded 5' primer and J-beta primers. MiXCR, run by TCRdb on the 5' RACE reads, gives a single entry per CDR3 protein. The sample has around 600,000 distinct CDR3 sequences, around 48% seen once; the top ten hold 20% to 25%. This clonotype was seen a few times. What it recognizes is unknown. Study-wide findings and caveats: Estimates based on one million T cells were treated as lower bounds.

Donation came from healthy Caucasian individuals in Russia who were aged roughly 6 to 100. Samples had at least 6.5 million PBMCs isolated from them. The V gene is TRBV27, the J gene TRBJ2-4; D may be TRBD1 (6 bases). This receptor was obtained from a man older than 75 in good health. The specimen sequenced was blood. The CDR3 reads CASSVNRVNIQYF. Written as DNA, the CDR3 is TGTGCCAGCAGTGTGAACAGGGTAAACATTCAGTACTTC.